One sample yielded the 27 T cell receptor beta chains listed below, sequenced in a study of shared clonotypes between healthy human individuals (TCRdb year 2020). Receptors were amplified or captured by the immunoSEQ multiplex PCR assay. In its TCRdb copy, this immuneACCESS table keeps in-frame sequences only and misses some clones. Where compared with another copy, unresolved V genes explain less than half of these, and the others have no known cause. The sample table holds 2 million or so clones, of which approximately 95% were seen once. 0.13% of the sample comes from the top ten. Sequencing was carried out using naive CD4+ T cells sorted from blood. Read against the paper, the sample's cell subset or site label means: CD45RA+ positively selected. These receptors were obtained from a man between 18 and 35 years old in good health.

CDR3 DNA: TGTGCCAGCAGCCAGTTAGCGGGATCAAGGAACGAGCAGTACTTC. It yields the protein CASSQLAGSRNEQYF. V is TRBV14 and J is TRBJ2-7, with 8 bases that match TRBD2. V dropped 3 bases and J dropped 5; count of bases not matched to a gene: 9. Germline CDR1 is SGHDN and CDR2 is FVKESK. This CDR3 contains 15 residues.

The chain combines TRBV9 with TRBJ2-3; 8 bases align to TRBD2. The CDR3 contains 17 residues. Trimming took 5 bases from V and 4 from J; bases not matched to a gene: 15. Germline V CDR1 and CDR2: SGDLS, YYNGEE. CDR3 residues: CASSLPREGTMPDTQYF. The CDR3 bases are TGTGCCAGCAGTTTACCCCGGGAGGGGACGATGCCAGATACGCAGTATTTT.

As for this clone: Other nucleotide sequences from this sample produce the same CDR3. The chain's CDR3 is CAWSVGQPQHF. CDR3 nucleotide sequence: TGTGCCTGGAGTGTAGGGCAGCCCCAGCATTTT. The chain carries TRBV30 and TRBJ1-5; D uncertain. The ends were cut back, 0 bases at V and 7 bases at J, with 4 bases in the middle. The CDR3 loop spans 11 amino acids. The germline CDR1 and CDR2 sequences are GTSNPN and SVGIG (reference sequence).

With respect to this clone: The sample carries other DNA sequences with the same CDR3. The rearrangement uses TRBV5-1 and TRBJ1-6; 9 bases are a match to TRBD1. This CDR3 comprises 14 residues. Per the germline V gene, CDR1 is SGHRS and CDR2 is YFSETQ. The V gene end was trimmed by 2 bases and the J gene end by 7 bases; junction bases not matched to a gene: 1. The CDR3 DNA sequence: TGCGCCAGCAGCTTTGGACAGGGGAATTCACCCCTCCACTTT. Its protein is CASSFGQGNSPLHF.

This sequence joins TRBV27 and TRBJ1-1; 9 nucleotides line up with TRBD1. Germline values: CDR1 MNHEY, CDR2 SMNVEV (reference sequence). The V gene end was trimmed by 5 bases and the J gene end by 3 bases; junction bases not matched to a gene: 7. The CDR3 spans 15 residues. The CDR3 loop reads CASSPGQGWDTEAFF. Written as DNA, the CDR3 is TGTGCCAGCAGTCCCGGACAGGGGTGGGACACTGAAGCTTTCTTT.

The chain recombines TRBV5-1 with TRBJ2-7; D may be TRBD1 (7 bases). The length of the CDR3 is 15 residues. The ends were cut back, 4 bases at V and 0 bases at J, with 14 bases in the middle. The germline CDR1 and CDR2 sequences are SGHRS and YFSETQ. CDR3 sequence: CASSPQGGSSYEQYF. CDR3 sequence (DNA): TGCGCCAGCAGCCCCCAGGGGGGAAGCTCCTACGAGCAGTACTTC.

V is TRBV7-9 and J is TRBJ2-7, with 8 bases fitting TRBD1. Germline trimming cut 5 bases from V and 8 bases from J; bases unmatched to any gene: 5. This CDR3 has 12 residues. Germline CDR1 and CDR2: SEHNR and FQNEAQ (reference sequence). CDR3 in amino acids: CASSLQGGQQYF. The CDR3 DNA sequence: TGTGCCAGCAGCCTACAGGGGGGCCAGCAGTACTTC.

The sample holds one count of this clone. The sample holds other DNA sequences that translate to the same CDR3. The V call is TRBV6-5, the J call TRBJ2-7, with 9 bases aligning to TRBD2. The CDR3 sequence is 16 residues long. Germline trimming cut 0 bases from V and 4 bases from J; bases unmatched to any gene: 7. Germline V gene data show CDR1 as MNHEY and CDR2 as SVGAGI. The CDR3 DNA is TGTGCCAGCAGTTACTCTTCGACTAGCGGATCGTACGAGCAGTACTTC. Amino acid sequence: CASSYSSTSGSYEQYF.

This clone appeared a single time. The chain carries TRBV15 and TRBJ1-2, with TRBD1 as a possible D gene (6 bases). The V and J ends lost 1 base and 4 bases respectively, with 19 bases between them. Per germline, CDR1 LNHNV and CDR2 YYDKDF (reference sequence). This CDR3 spans 17 amino acids. Here the CDR3 DNA reads TGTGCCACCAGCAGAGTGGACCCCAGGGGTGCGGGCTATGGCTACACCTTC. Encoded protein: CATSRVDPRGAGYGYTF.

This chain joins TRBV2 and TRBJ1-2; 7 bases match TRBD1. The CDR3 has 14 amino acids. Germline assignment: CDR1 SNHLY and CDR2 FYNNEI. The V gene end was trimmed by 7 bases and the J gene end by 2 bases; junction bases not matched to a gene: 7. CDR3 protein: CASIKTTGNYGYTF. The CDR3 nucleotides are TGTGCCAGCATCAAAACGACAGGGAACTATGGCTACACCTTC.

CDR3 nucleotides: TGCGCCAGCAGCTTGGCAGACGGCGGGAGGGGACAGCAGTTCTTC. As protein: CASSLADGGRGQQFF. The genes are TRBV5-1 and TRBJ2-1; 9 bases are shared with TRBD2. The V gene end was trimmed by 0 bases and the J gene end by 11 bases; junction bases not matched to a gene: 9. Germline V gene lookup returns CDR1 SGHRS and CDR2 YFSETQ. The CDR3 covers 15 residues.

The chain recombines TRBV7-2 with TRBJ1-5, with TRBD1 matching over 7 bases. V trimming: 8 bases; J trimming: 4 bases; junction bases outside the gene matches: 5. The CDR3 spans 13 residues. Germline lookup yields CDR1 SGHTA and CDR2 FQGNSA. The CDR3 protein is CASGTAPNQPQHF. The CDR3 DNA reads TGTGCCAGCGGGACAGCCCCAAATCAGCCCCAGCATTTT.

The gene calls are TRBV30 and TRBJ2-3; TRBD1 aligns across 7 bases. Per the germline V gene, CDR1 is GTSNPN and CDR2 is SVGIG (reference sequence). The CDR3 consists of 15 residues. V lost 0 bases, J lost 3 bases, and 6 bases stayed unmatched. The CDR3 reads CAWSVPAGGTDTQYF. The CDR3 region has the DNA TGTGCCTGGAGTGTACCGGCAGGGGGTACAGATACGCAGTATTTT.

With regard to this clone: Other DNA sequences in this sample translate to the same CDR3. The genes are TRBV30 and TRBJ2-5, with D uncertain. The CDR3 is 13 amino acids. Germline CDR1 is GTSNPN and CDR2 is SVGIG (reference sequence). V was cut by 1 base and J by 2 bases, with 8 bases left in between. The CDR3 nucleotides read TGTGCCTGGAGTGCCGGGTTGCAAGAGACCCAGTACTTC. This gives the protein CAWSAGLQETQYF. Based on the CDR3 plus reference TRBV30 and TRBJ2-5, the full variable domain is SQTIHQWPATLVQPVGSPLSLECTVEGTSNPNLYWYRQAAGRGLQLLFYSVGIGQISSEVPQNLSASRPQDRQFILSSKKLLLSDSGFYLCAWSAGLQETQYFGPGTRLLVL.

CDR3 sequence reads: CAISESSNPTNEKLFF. The CDR3 region has the DNA TGTGCCATCAGTGAGTCGTCAAACCCAACTAATGAAAAACTGTTTTTT. The genes are TRBV10-3 and TRBJ1-4; D is undetermined. This CDR3 spans 16 amino acids. Germline V lookup: CDR1 ENHRY, CDR2 SYGVKD. The V end was cut by 0 bases, the J end by 0 bases, with 8 bases between.

This clone was found once. The V gene is TRBV5-1, the J gene TRBJ1-2, with D possibly matching TRBD1 (5 bases). The CDR3 is made up of 13 amino acids. Trimming removed 4 bases from V and 1 base from J, with 8 bases in between. Germline lookup yields CDR1 SGHRS and CDR2 YFSETQ. The CDR3: CASSEDSNYGYTF. The CDR3 DNA reads TGCGCCAGCAGCGAAGACAGTAACTATGGCTACACCTTC.

This clone occurred once. The rearrangement uses TRBV5-1 and TRBJ2-5, with D tentatively TRBD2 (6 bases). The CDR3 spans 15 residues. Trimming left V 1 base short and J 1 base short, with 11 bases between. From germline, CDR1 is SGHRS and CDR2 YFSETQ. CDR3 coding DNA: TGCGCCAGCAGCTTGATGTCGGAGGGCCAAGAGACCCAGTACTTC. This translates into CASSLMSEGQETQYF.

The rearrangement links TRBV7-9 to TRBJ1-4; TRBD1 aligns across 7 bases. Germline V gene data show CDR1 as SEHNR and CDR2 as FQNEAQ (reference sequence). CDR3 length: 14 amino acids. With 5 bases clipped from V and 7 bases from J, the junction kept 7 bases outside the gene matches. The CDR3: CASSRTGGLEKLFF. The CDR3 coding sequence is TGTGCCAGCAGCCGGACAGGCGGTCTTGAAAAACTGTTTTTT. The complete variable domain, with remaining parts taken from reference TRBV7-9 and TRBJ1-4, reads DTGVSQNPRHKITKRGQNVTFRCDPISEHNRLYWYRQTLGQGPEFLTYFQNEAQLEKSRLLSDRFSAERPKGSFSTLEIQRTEQGDSAMYLCASSRTGGLEKLFFGSGTQLSVL.

The V call is TRBV19, the J call TRBJ1-5, with TRBD1 identical over 8 bases. Germline CDR1 and CDR2: LNHDA and SQIVND (reference sequence). V trimming: 5 bases; J trimming: 3 bases; junction bases outside the gene matches: 9. The CDR3 covers 16 residues. The CDR3 bases are TGTGCCAGTAGTGATACAGGGGGGGCTTCCAATCAGCCCCAGCATTTT. Protein sequence: CASSDTGGASNQPQHF.

On this clone: The same CDR3 arises from other DNA sequences in this sample as well. The chain uses TRBV5-1 and TRBJ2-3; D call uncertain. The CDR3 is 13 residues long. Looked up from germline, CDR1 is SGHRS and CDR2 is YFSETQ. Trimming cost V 3 bases and J 1 base, with 6 bases left between them. The CDR3 DNA follows: TGCGCCAGCAGCTCCCCGGGCACAGATACGCAGTATTTT. It is translated as CASSSPGTDTQYF.

A single count supports this clone. The V call is TRBV28, the J call TRBJ2-1; D is perhaps TRBD1 (5 bases). The germline V gene has CDR1 MDHEN and CDR2 SYDVKM. Trimming stripped 7 bases from V and 0 bases from J, with 13 bases between. The CDR3 has 15 residues. CDR3 in amino acids: CASIPWGNSYNEQFF. DNA for the CDR3: TGTGCCAGCATCCCGTGGGGCAACTCCTACAATGAGCAGTTCTTC.

The CDR3 DNA reads TGTGCCAGCAGCCCCACAGGGACCGTATCGTTGGGTACTGAAGCTTTCTTT. Protein product: CASSPTGTVSLGTEAFF. This chain connects TRBV9 to TRBJ1-1, with D possibly matching TRBD1 (6 bases). The germline CDR1 and CDR2 sequences are SGDLS and YYNGEE. V was pared by 4 bases and J by 5 bases, with 24 bases between. The length of the CDR3 is 17 residues.

This chain's CDR3 is CASSASGGTGLREQYF. CDR3 nucleotide sequence: TGTGCCAGCAGCGCCTCAGGCGGGACGGGTCTTCGGGAGCAGTACTTC. The rearrangement joins TRBV9 to TRBJ2-7, with TRBD2 as a possible D gene (6 bases). CDR3 length equals 16 residues. Trimming removed 3 bases at V and 7 bases at J, with 23 bases between. Germline V gene sequence: CDR1 SGDLS, CDR2 YYNGEE. The full variable domain, completed using reference TRBV9 and TRBJ2-7, is DSGVTQTPKHLITATGQRVTLRCSPRSGDLSVYWYQQSLDQGLQFLIQYYNGEERAKGNILERFSAQQFPDLHSELNLSSLELGDSALYFCASSASGGTGLREQYFGPGTRLTVT.

V and J are TRBV7-2 and TRBJ2-3; no definite D call. Trimming took off 2 bases at V and 4 bases at J, with 7 bases between the two ends. This CDR3 region has 13 residues. CDR1 and CDR2 from the germline V gene are SGHTA and FQGNSA. CDR3: CASSLSRPDTQYF. Here the CDR3 DNA reads TGTGCCAGCAGCTTATCCCGGCCAGATACGCAGTATTTT.

J is TRBJ1-6 and V is TRBV6-5, with unresolved D. This CDR3 spans 12 amino acids. Germline V gene data show CDR1 as MNHEY and CDR2 as SVGAGI. Trimming took 6 bases from V and 7 from J, leaving 7 bases between them. CDR3 nucleotide sequence: TGTGCCAGCAGCCCCCCCAATTCACCCCTCCACTTT. Its protein product is CASSPPNSPLHF.

The chain has TRBV7-2 and TRBJ2-3; 13 bases fit TRBD2. This CDR3 comprises 16 residues. From germline, CDR1 is SGHTA and CDR2 FQGNSA. Trimming removed 4 bases from V and 3 bases from J; junction bases left unmatched: 4. In nucleotides, the CDR3 is TGTGCCAGCAGCTCCGGGACTAGCGGGGAAACAGATACGCAGTATTTT. Its protein product is CASSSGTSGETDTQYF.

The chain links TRBV7-3 to TRBJ2-3; unclear D gene. The germline CDR1 and CDR2 sequences are SGHTA and FQGTGA. CDR3 length: 13 residues. Trimming took off 4 bases at V and 3 bases at J, with 8 bases between the two ends. The CDR3 DNA follows: TGTGCCAGCAGCTCCCAGGTGACAGATACGCAGTATTTT. Its protein is CASSSQVTDTQYF.